Listed below are T cell receptor beta chains from one sample, sequenced in a study of blood T cell repertoires in COVID-19. Profiled with immunoSEQ multiplex PCR; TCRdb holds only in-frame clones, not every one. This table has 300,000 to 400,000 clones, about 88% appearing once. Sequencing input: peripheral blood. These receptors were collected from a woman aged 65 to 85 with COVID-19, enrolled during active disease. Both conserved end residues are part of each CDR3. The D gene is left open where the match is weak. Size is stated for part of the rows, as once, few or many counts, or as a class when the clone is expanded.

clone_size: -; v_call: TRBV15; d_call: -; j_call: TRBJ1-1; cdr3_nt: TGTGCCACCAGCGCAAGGGAGGGCACTGAAGCTTTCTTT; cdr3_aa: CATSAREGTEAFF
clone_size: -; v_call: TRBV5-1; d_call: TRBD2; j_call: TRBJ2-2; cdr3_nt: TGCGCCAGCAGCTTGGCACTAGCGGGAAACACCGGGGAGCTGTTTTTT; cdr3_aa: CASSLALAGNTGELFF
clone_size: -; v_call: TRBV5-6; d_call: -; j_call: TRBJ1-3; cdr3_nt: TGTGCCAGCAGCTTGCTGGCGGGGGCGAGGGGAAACACCATATATTTT; cdr3_aa: CASSLLAGARGNTIYF
clone_size: -; v_call: TRBV27; d_call: -; j_call: TRBJ1-3; cdr3_nt: TGTGCCAGCAGATCGGGCTCTGGAAACACCATATATTTT; cdr3_aa: CASRSGSGNTIYF
clone_size: -; v_call: TRBV28; d_call: -; j_call: TRBJ2-3; cdr3_nt: TGTGCCAGCAGTTTAAGCTACAGGTTCACAGATACGCAGTATTTT; cdr3_aa: CASSLSYRFTDTQYF
clone_size: -; v_call: TRBV6-5; d_call: -; j_call: TRBJ1-2; cdr3_nt: TGTGCCAGCACCTCGACAGGCGCAAACTATGGCTACACCTTC; cdr3_aa: CASTSTGANYGYTF
clone_size: once; v_call: TRBV6-5; d_call: -; j_call: TRBJ1-3; cdr3_nt: TGTGCCAGCAGTTACGGACAGAGCTCTGGAAACACCATATATTTT; cdr3_aa: CASSYGQSSGNTIYF
clone_size: once; v_call: TRBV7-3; d_call: TRBD1; j_call: TRBJ2-3; cdr3_nt: TGTGCCAGCAGCTCCACAGGGGGTACAGTAGATACGCAGTATTTT; cdr3_aa: CASSSTGGTVDTQYF
clone_size: -; v_call: TRBV27; d_call: -; j_call: TRBJ2-3; cdr3_nt: TGTGCCAGCAGTTTCCCGGACAGCCGAGATACGCAGTATTTT; cdr3_aa: CASSFPDSRDTQYF
clone_size: -; v_call: TRBV3-1/TRBV3-2; d_call: TRBD2; j_call: TRBJ2-6; cdr3_nt: TGTGCCAGCAGACAGGGACTAGCGGGGGGGCCTTCTGGGGCCAACGTCCTGACTTTC; cdr3_aa: CASRQGLAGGPSGANVLTF
clone_size: few; v_call: TRBV7-3; d_call: TRBD1; j_call: TRBJ2-2; cdr3_nt: TGTGCCAGCAGCCCAAGGACAGGGAACACCGGGGAGCTGTTTTTT; cdr3_aa: CASSPRTGNTGELFF
clone_size: few; v_call: TRBV5-1; d_call: TRBD2; j_call: TRBJ2-3; cdr3_nt: TGCGCCAGCAGCTCGGGGACTAGCGGGGGGACCACAGATACGCAGTATTTT; cdr3_aa: CASSSGTSGGTTDTQYF
clone_size: -; v_call: TRBV9; d_call: TRBD1; j_call: TRBJ1-2; cdr3_nt: TGTGCCAGCAGCGATCGGACAGGGGGGTTTAACTATGGCTACACCTTC; cdr3_aa: CASSDRTGGFNYGYTF
clone_size: -; v_call: TRBV30; d_call: -; j_call: TRBJ1-1; cdr3_nt: TGTGCCTGGAGTACTACAGGAGCGAGGGCTTTCTTT; cdr3_aa: CAWSTTGARAFF
clone_size: -; v_call: TRBV2; d_call: -; j_call: TRBJ2-2; cdr3_nt: TGTGCCAGCAGTGAAGTGGGGGGGCGCGGTAGCACCGGGGAGCTGTTTTTT; cdr3_aa: CASSEVGGRGSTGELFF
clone_size: -; v_call: TRBV30; d_call: TRBD1; j_call: TRBJ2-7; cdr3_nt: TGTGCCTGGAGTACGGTAGGGGGCGGTTACGAGCAGTACTTC; cdr3_aa: CAWSTVGGGYEQYF
clone_size: -; v_call: TRBV18; d_call: TRBD1; j_call: TRBJ1-2; cdr3_nt: TGTGCCAGCTCGGCCGGGACAGGGACTTATGGCTACACCTTC; cdr3_aa: CASSAGTGTYGYTF
clone_size: -; v_call: TRBV3-1/TRBV3-2; d_call: TRBD1; j_call: TRBJ1-1; cdr3_nt: TGTGCCAGCAGCCAAGTACGGACAGGGGACATGAACACTGAAGCTTTCTTT; cdr3_aa: CASSQVRTGDMNTEAFF
clone_size: -; v_call: TRBV27; d_call: TRBD1; j_call: TRBJ1-4; cdr3_nt: TGTGCCAGCAGACCCCGGGACAGGGGGCGCGGAGAGGTAGAAAAACTGTTTTTT; cdr3_aa: CASRPRDRGRGEVEKLFF
clone_size: -; v_call: TRBV12-5; d_call: -; j_call: TRBJ2-7; cdr3_nt: TGTGCTAGTGGTTTACTTTTTTCGGGCGAGCAGTACTTC; cdr3_aa: CASGLLFSGEQYF
clone_size: -; v_call: TRBV6-2/TRBV6-3; d_call: -; j_call: TRBJ1-2; cdr3_nt: TGTGCCAGCAGCGCCCCAGGTCGTAACTATGGCTACACCTTC; cdr3_aa: CASSAPGRNYGYTF
clone_size: -; v_call: TRBV30; d_call: -; j_call: TRBJ1-1; cdr3_nt: TGTGCCTGGAATCAGGGGCGCTGGGACACTGAAGCTTTCTTT; cdr3_aa: CAWNQGRWDTEAFF
clone_size: -; v_call: TRBV19; d_call: -; j_call: TRBJ2-7; cdr3_nt: TGTGCCAGCGGGTACTTGGGCTACGAGCAGTACTTC; cdr3_aa: CASGYLGYEQYF
clone_size: -; v_call: TRBV28; d_call: TRBD1; j_call: TRBJ1-5; cdr3_nt: TGTGCCAGCAGCCCCCCCCTTCGGACAGGACTTAATCAGCCCCAGCATTTT; cdr3_aa: CASSPPLRTGLNQPQHF
clone_size: once; v_call: TRBV27; d_call: TRBD1; j_call: TRBJ2-7; cdr3_nt: TGTGCCAGCAGTTTAGGGGGGACAGGGTACGAGCAGTACTTC; cdr3_aa: CASSLGGTGYEQYF
clone_size: -; v_call: TRBV10-3; d_call: -; j_call: TRBJ1-5; cdr3_nt: TGTGCCATTTCTTCGGGACAACCCTATCAGCCCCAGCATTTT; cdr3_aa: CAISSGQPYQPQHF
clone_size: -; v_call: TRBV13; d_call: -; j_call: TRBJ2-7; cdr3_nt: TGTGCCAGCAGCCGTGGGGGGATTTACGAGCAGTACTTC; cdr3_aa: CASSRGGIYEQYF
clone_size: -; v_call: TRBV7-2; d_call: TRBD1; j_call: TRBJ1-2; cdr3_nt: TGTGCCAGCAGCACCTCGGGACAGCTCTATGGCTACACCTTC; cdr3_aa: CASSTSGQLYGYTF
clone_size: once; v_call: TRBV27; d_call: -; j_call: TRBJ1-2; cdr3_nt: TGTGCCAGCAGAGCGGGACACACCTATGGCTACACCTTC; cdr3_aa: CASRAGHTYGYTF
clone_size: -; v_call: TRBV4-2; d_call: -; j_call: TRBJ2-7; cdr3_nt: TGTGCCAGCAGCCCAGGGGCTACCCTGACCTACGAGCAGTACTTC; cdr3_aa: CASSPGATLTYEQYF
clone_size: -; v_call: TRBV5-1; d_call: -; j_call: TRBJ1-6; cdr3_nt: TGCGCCAGCACCTTGGGGCAGGATAATTCACCCCTCCACTTT; cdr3_aa: CASTLGQDNSPLHF
clone_size: -; v_call: TRBV27; d_call: -; j_call: TRBJ2-7; cdr3_nt: TGTGCCAGCAGTTTGGCAGGTAGGCGGGCCTACGAGCAGTACTTC; cdr3_aa: CASSLAGRRAYEQYF
clone_size: -; v_call: TRBV5-1; d_call: -; j_call: TRBJ2-2; cdr3_nt: TGCGCCAGCAGCTTGCCAGGTCCGGACACCGGGGAGCTGTTTTTT; cdr3_aa: CASSLPGPDTGELFF
clone_size: -; v_call: TRBV29-1; d_call: -; j_call: TRBJ2-7; cdr3_nt: TGCAGCGTTGATGGTTTGACAGCCGAAGGGAGGGAGCAGTACTTC; cdr3_aa: CSVDGLTAEGREQYF
clone_size: -; v_call: TRBV7-9; d_call: TRBD1; j_call: TRBJ1-2; cdr3_nt: TGTGCCAGCAGCTTCCTTGACAGGGAGATTGACTATGGCTACACCTTC; cdr3_aa: CASSFLDREIDYGYTF
clone_size: -; v_call: TRBV18; d_call: -; j_call: TRBJ1-1; cdr3_nt: TGTGCCAGCTCACCTTCTACAGGGAACACTGAAGCTTTCTTT; cdr3_aa: CASSPSTGNTEAFF
clone_size: -; v_call: TRBV5-1; d_call: TRBD1; j_call: TRBJ2-1; cdr3_nt: TGCGCCAGCGGACAGGGGAATGAGCAGTTCTTC; cdr3_aa: CASGQGNEQFF
clone_size: -; v_call: TRBV6-6; d_call: -; j_call: TRBJ1-1; cdr3_nt: TGTGCCAGCAGTTACTCCGCGGGGCGCGAAACTGAAGCTTTCTTT; cdr3_aa: CASSYSAGRETEAFF
clone_size: -; v_call: TRBV27; d_call: -; j_call: TRBJ2-5; cdr3_nt: TGTGCCAGCAGTGATTCAGGGGGGGAGACCCAGTACTTC; cdr3_aa: CASSDSGGETQYF
clone_size: -; v_call: TRBV15; d_call: TRBD1; j_call: TRBJ1-4; cdr3_nt: TGTGCCACCAGCAGAGATGCGACAGGGGGTAATGAAAAACTGTTTTTT; cdr3_aa: CATSRDATGGNEKLFF
clone_size: -; v_call: TRBV6-5; d_call: TRBD1; j_call: TRBJ1-1; cdr3_nt: TGTGCCAGCATATACACAGGGGGAAACACTGAAGCTTTCTTT; cdr3_aa: CASIYTGGNTEAFF
clone_size: -; v_call: TRBV27; d_call: -; j_call: TRBJ1-6; cdr3_nt: TGTGCCAGCAGTTTAGCCGAAACCCGGGGTATTAATTCACCCCTCCACTTT; cdr3_aa: CASSLAETRGINSPLHF
clone_size: -; v_call: TRBV28; d_call: -; j_call: TRBJ2-7; cdr3_nt: TGTGCCAGCAGCCCATCCTACAGGGCCTACGAGCAGTACTTC; cdr3_aa: CASSPSYRAYEQYF
clone_size: -; v_call: TRBV3-1/TRBV3-2; d_call: -; j_call: TRBJ1-3; cdr3_nt: TGTGCCAGCAGCCAAACCCCCGGCACCATATATTTT; cdr3_aa: CASSQTPGTIYF
clone_size: -; v_call: TRBV24-1; d_call: TRBD1; j_call: TRBJ1-2; cdr3_nt: TGTGCCACCGCGACAGGGAATGGCTACACCTTC; cdr3_aa: CATATGNGYTF
clone_size: -; v_call: TRBV6-5; d_call: -; j_call: TRBJ1-5; cdr3_nt: TGTGCCAGCAGTTACGGGGCCGATCAGCCCCAGCATTTT; cdr3_aa: CASSYGADQPQHF
clone_size: -; v_call: TRBV5-1; d_call: -; j_call: TRBJ2-7; cdr3_nt: TGCGCCAGCAGCTTGGGCGGGGACAGAGTCTCAGAGCAGTACTTC; cdr3_aa: CASSLGGDRVSEQYF
clone_size: -; v_call: TRBV7-3; d_call: TRBD2; j_call: TRBJ2-3; cdr3_nt: TGTGCCAGCAGCTCTAGGGCAGCGGGGGCCTTCACAGATACGCAGTATTTT; cdr3_aa: CASSSRAAGAFTDTQYF
clone_size: -; v_call: TRBV27; d_call: TRBD1; j_call: TRBJ1-1; cdr3_nt: TGTGCCAGCAGCAGGGGGCGCAACACTGAAGCTTTCTTT; cdr3_aa: CASSRGRNTEAFF
clone_size: -; v_call: TRBV14; d_call: -; j_call: TRBJ2-1; cdr3_nt: TGTGCCAGCAGCCCCCGGGGGTGGCAGTCCTACAATGAGCAGTTCTTC; cdr3_aa: CASSPRGWQSYNEQFF
clone_size: -; v_call: TRBV7-2; d_call: -; j_call: TRBJ2-4; cdr3_nt: TGTGCCAGCAGCTTGGGGGGGGCAGACATTCAGTACTTC; cdr3_aa: CASSLGGADIQYF